This TCR beta chain was documented in a study of T cells in tumors after PD-1 blockade. Across the whole study: Treatment was either pembrolizumab 200 mg every 3 weeks or cemiplimab 350 mg every 2 weeks.

This clone is labeled as large (0.1 to 1%). Antigen: not known. Germline lookup yields CDR1 MGHRA and CDR2 YSYEKL. Trimming pared 4 bases from V and 4 bases from J, leaving 19 bases between. This CDR3 contains 16 residues. Study-wide results and caveats: Peripheral recruitment is suggested, as some novel exhausted tumor clones were in pre-treatment blood.

The data were produced by immunoSEQ multiplex PCR, yet TCRdb's version contains in-frame clones alone and is incomplete. Of about 20,000 clones in the sample, more than 70% were seen once. This chain uses TRBV4-1 with TRBJ1-1; D is unresolved. This specimen consisted of PBMCs, obtained before anti-PD-1 treatment. The TCR sequence derives from a human donor with basal cell carcinoma. The CDR3 reads CASSPLPAEAFTEAFF. CDR3 DNA sequence: TGCGCCAGCAGCCCCCTTCCGGCCGAGGCCTTCACTGAAGCTTTCTTT.